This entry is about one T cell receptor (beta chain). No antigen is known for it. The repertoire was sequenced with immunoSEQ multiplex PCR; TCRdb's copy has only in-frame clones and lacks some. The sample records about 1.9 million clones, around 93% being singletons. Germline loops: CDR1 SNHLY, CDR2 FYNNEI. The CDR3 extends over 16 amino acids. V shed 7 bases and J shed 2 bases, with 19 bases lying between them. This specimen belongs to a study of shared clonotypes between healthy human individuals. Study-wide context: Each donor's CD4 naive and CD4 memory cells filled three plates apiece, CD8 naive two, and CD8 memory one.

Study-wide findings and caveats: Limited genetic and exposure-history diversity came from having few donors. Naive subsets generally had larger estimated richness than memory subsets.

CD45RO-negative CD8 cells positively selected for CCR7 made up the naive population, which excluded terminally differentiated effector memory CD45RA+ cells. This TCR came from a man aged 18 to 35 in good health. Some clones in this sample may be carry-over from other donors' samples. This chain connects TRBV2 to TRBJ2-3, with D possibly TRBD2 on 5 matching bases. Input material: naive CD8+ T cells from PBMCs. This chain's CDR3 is CASNLLPGIITDTQYF. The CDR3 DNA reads TGTGCCAGCAACCTTTTACCGGGGATAATCACAGATACGCAGTATTTT.